Listed below are T cell receptor beta chains from one sample, sequenced in a study of beta chain features in type 1 diabetes. Some clones are missing from TCRdb's copy, which holds only in-frame ones; the method was immunoSEQ multiplex PCR. The repertoire has around 430,000 clones, 25% to 35% of them found once; the top ten carry roughly 0.06%. The sequenced material came from naive CD4+ T cells from blood. These receptors came from a man between 18 and 29 years old in good health. The CDR3 runs from the conserved cysteine through the conserved F or W. The D gene is left open where the match is weak. Part of the rows lack a size; the others show once, few, many or a class for expanded clones.

cdr3_nt,cdr3_aa,v_call,clone_size,d_call,j_call
TGTGCCAGCAGCTCGGGGCTCCCAGCCTACGAGCAGTACTTC,CASSSGLPAYEQYF,TRBV7-2,.,.,TRBJ2-7
TGTGCCAGCAGTTCCCTCAATCAGCCCCAGCATTTT,CASSSLNQPQHF,TRBV27,.,.,TRBJ1-5
TGTGCCTGGAGTGTACTAGGGGGCTACGAGCAGTACTTC,CAWSVLGGYEQYF,TRBV30,few,.,TRBJ2-7
TGTGCCTGGAGTGTGGGCCTAGCGGGAGTCTACGAGCAGTACTTC,CAWSVGLAGVYEQYF,TRBV30,.,TRBD2,TRBJ2-7
TGTGCCAGCAGCGCTTTGACAGGGCGGCAGACCTACGAGCAGTACTTC,CASSALTGRQTYEQYF,TRBV11-2,few,TRBD1,TRBJ2-7
TGTGCCAGCATAGGGACTAGGTCCCCCGGGGAGCTGTTTTTT,CASIGTRSPGELFF,TRBV6-1,.,TRBD2,TRBJ2-2
TGTGCCAGCACCCTGACTACCGGGACAGATACGCAGTATTTT,CASTLTTGTDTQYF,TRBV6-5,few,.,TRBJ2-3
TGTGCCAGCAGCCGGGACATTGACAATGAGCAGTTCTTC,CASSRDIDNEQFF,TRBV7-2,.,.,TRBJ2-1
TGTGCCAGCAGCGTAGAACTAGCAAGGAATGAGCAGTTCTTC,CASSVELARNEQFF,TRBV9,.,.,TRBJ2-1
TGCAGCGTTGACCGAAGCCAAGAGACCCAGTACTTC,CSVDRSQETQYF,TRBV29-1,few,.,TRBJ2-5
TGTGCCAGCAGCCCCCTGTTGAGGTCCGAGCAGTACTTC,CASSPLLRSEQYF,TRBV7-6,.,.,TRBJ2-7
TGTGCCAGCAGCAAAGGTCGAAGGGGCCCGTTCTTT,CASSKGRRGPFF,TRBV21-1,few,.,TRBJ1-1
TGTGCCATCAGTGTTCCTGGACTAGCGGGAGGGCACTACAATGAGCAGTTCTTC,CAISVPGLAGGHYNEQFF,TRBV10-3,.,TRBD2,TRBJ2-1
TGCAGTGCTAGAGATGCGGGCGAGCAGTACTTC,CSARDAGEQYF,TRBV20-1,.,.,TRBJ2-7
TGTGCCAGCAGTCTGACAGGACAGGCCCTTGGCTACACCTTC,CASSLTGQALGYTF,TRBV7-8,few,TRBD1,TRBJ1-2
TGTGCCTGGAAATGGAAAAGCTCCTACAATGAGCAGTTCTTC,CAWKWKSSYNEQFF,TRBV30,.,.,TRBJ2-1
TGTGCCAGCACTAGGTCCCAAGAGACCCAGTACTTC,CASTRSQETQYF,TRBV6-6,.,.,TRBJ2-5
TGCAGCGGTGTGCCCCTCGGCCTAGGCGGGAGCGGCAATGAGCAGTTCTTC,CSGVPLGLGGSGNEQFF,TRBV29-1,few,TRBD2,TRBJ2-1
TGTGCCAGCAGTTCTAGCGGGAGGGCTCTCGAGCAGTACTTC,CASSSSGRALEQYF,TRBV28,few,TRBD2,TRBJ2-7
TGCAGCGTCGGACAGGCAACCTACGAGCAGTACTTC,CSVGQATYEQYF,TRBV29-1,few,TRBD1,TRBJ2-7
TGTGCCTGGAGTGTTCGTACAGGGGGCCGGGAGACCCAGTACTTC,CAWSVRTGGRETQYF,TRBV30,few,TRBD1,TRBJ2-5
TGTGCCAGCAGTGAAATGGCTCGGGAGACCCAGTACTTC,CASSEMARETQYF,TRBV2,.,.,TRBJ2-5
TGCGCCAGCAGCTGGGGGACAGACACAGATACGCAGTATTTT,CASSWGTDTDTQYF,TRBV5-1,.,TRBD1,TRBJ2-3
TGTGCCAGCAGCTTCCGTGGGACCCAGTACTTC,CASSFRGTQYF,TRBV7-2,few,.,TRBJ2-5
TGTGCCAGCAGCAAAGCGGCAGGGGGCTGCGGCTACACCTTC,CASSKAAGGCGYTF,TRBV21-1,.,.,TRBJ1-2
TGTGCCAGCAGCTTAGACCACGGAGCTTTCAATGAGCAGTTCTTC,CASSLDHGAFNEQFF,TRBV7-8,few,.,TRBJ2-1
TGTGCCAGCAGAAAACCGGGACTAGCGGGAAGTGAGCAGTTCTTC,CASRKPGLAGSEQFF,TRBV28,.,TRBD2,TRBJ2-1
TGCAGCGTTGTGGGTTGGATCACAGATACGCAGTATTTT,CSVVGWITDTQYF,TRBV29-1,.,.,TRBJ2-3
TGTGCCAGCAGCTCGGGAGGGAGTCCAACCTACGAGCAGTACTTC,CASSSGGSPTYEQYF,TRBV7-8,few,TRBD2,TRBJ2-7
TGTGCCTGGAACCGGGGACAGGGAGAAGAAAAACTGTTTTTT,CAWNRGQGEEKLFF,TRBV30,.,TRBD1,TRBJ1-4
TGTGCCTGGGTACGACTAGCGGGTACAGATACGCAGTATTTT,CAWVRLAGTDTQYF,TRBV30,few,TRBD2,TRBJ2-3